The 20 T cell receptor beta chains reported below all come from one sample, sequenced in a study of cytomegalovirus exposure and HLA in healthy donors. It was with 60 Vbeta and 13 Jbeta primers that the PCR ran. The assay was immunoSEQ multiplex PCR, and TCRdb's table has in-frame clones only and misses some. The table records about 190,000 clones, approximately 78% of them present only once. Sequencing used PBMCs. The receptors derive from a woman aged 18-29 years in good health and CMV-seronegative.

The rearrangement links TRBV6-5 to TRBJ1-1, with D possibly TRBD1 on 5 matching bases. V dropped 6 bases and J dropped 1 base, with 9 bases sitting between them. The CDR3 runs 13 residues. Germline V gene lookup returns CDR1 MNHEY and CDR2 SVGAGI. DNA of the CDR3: TGTGCCAGCAGAGGGGCAGCGAACACTGAAGCTTTCTTT. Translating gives CASRGAANTEAFF.

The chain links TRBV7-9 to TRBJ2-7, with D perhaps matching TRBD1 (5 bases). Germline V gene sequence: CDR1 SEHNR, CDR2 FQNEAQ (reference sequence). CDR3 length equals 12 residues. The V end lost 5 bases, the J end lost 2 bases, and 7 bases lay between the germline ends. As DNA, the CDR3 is TGTGCCAGCAGCCAGGACACCTACGAGCAGTACTTC. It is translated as CASSQDTYEQYF.

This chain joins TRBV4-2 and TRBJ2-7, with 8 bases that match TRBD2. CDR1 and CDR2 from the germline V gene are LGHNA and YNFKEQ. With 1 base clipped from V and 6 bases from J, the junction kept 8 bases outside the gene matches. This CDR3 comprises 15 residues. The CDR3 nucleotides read TGTGCCAGCAGCCAAGGGAAAGCGGGAGCCGGCGAGCAGTACTTC. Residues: CASSQGKAGAGEQYF.

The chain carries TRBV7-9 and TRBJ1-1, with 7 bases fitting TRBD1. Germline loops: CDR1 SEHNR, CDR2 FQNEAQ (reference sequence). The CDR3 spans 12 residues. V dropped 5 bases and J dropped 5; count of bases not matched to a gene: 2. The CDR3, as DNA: TGTGCCAGCAGCGACAGGGAAACTGAAGCTTTCTTT. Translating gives CASSDRETEAFF.

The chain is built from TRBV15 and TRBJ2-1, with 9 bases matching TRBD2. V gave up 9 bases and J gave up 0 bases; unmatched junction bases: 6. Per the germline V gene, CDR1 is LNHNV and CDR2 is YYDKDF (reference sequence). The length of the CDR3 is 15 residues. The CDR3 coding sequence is TGTGCCACTCTTAGCGGGAGTAGCTCCTACAATGAGCAGTTCTTC. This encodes CATLSGSSSYNEQFF.

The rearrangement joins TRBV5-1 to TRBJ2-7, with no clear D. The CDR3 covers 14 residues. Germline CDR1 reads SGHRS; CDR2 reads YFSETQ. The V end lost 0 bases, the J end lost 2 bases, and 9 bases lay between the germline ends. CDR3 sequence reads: CASSLDLNAYEQYF. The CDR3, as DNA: TGCGCCAGCAGCTTGGACCTAAACGCCTACGAGCAGTACTTC.

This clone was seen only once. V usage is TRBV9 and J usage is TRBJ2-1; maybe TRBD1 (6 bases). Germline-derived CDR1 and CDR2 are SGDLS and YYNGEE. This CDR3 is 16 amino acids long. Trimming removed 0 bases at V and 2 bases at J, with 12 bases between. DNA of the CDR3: TGTGCCAGCAGCGTAGAACAGGGTGGCGCCTACAATGAGCAGTTCTTC. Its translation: CASSVEQGGAYNEQFF.

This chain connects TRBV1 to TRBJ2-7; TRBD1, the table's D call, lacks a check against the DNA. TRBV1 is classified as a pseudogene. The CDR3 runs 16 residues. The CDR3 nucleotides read TGCACCAGCAGCCAAGATGGGCCTCCAAGGCCCTACGAGCAGTACTTC. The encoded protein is CTSSQDGPPRPYEQYF.

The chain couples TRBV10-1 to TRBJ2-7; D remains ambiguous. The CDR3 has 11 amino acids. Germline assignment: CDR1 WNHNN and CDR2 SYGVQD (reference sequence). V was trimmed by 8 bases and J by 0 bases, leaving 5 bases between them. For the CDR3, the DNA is TGCGCCAGCCCTGTCTCCTACGAGCAGTACTTC. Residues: CASPVSYEQYF.

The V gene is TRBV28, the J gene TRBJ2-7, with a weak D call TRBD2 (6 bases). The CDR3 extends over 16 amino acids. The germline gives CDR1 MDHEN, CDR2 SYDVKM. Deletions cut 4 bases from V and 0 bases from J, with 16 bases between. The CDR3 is CASSSYFSGSSYEQYF. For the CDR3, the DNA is TGTGCCAGCAGTTCTTACTTCAGCGGGTCCTCCTACGAGCAGTACTTC.

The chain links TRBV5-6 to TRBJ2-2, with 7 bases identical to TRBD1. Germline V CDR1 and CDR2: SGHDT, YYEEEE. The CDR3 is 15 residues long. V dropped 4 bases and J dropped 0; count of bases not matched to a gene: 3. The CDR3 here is CASSIGQANTGELFF. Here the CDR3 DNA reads TGTGCCAGCAGCATAGGACAGGCGAACACCGGGGAGCTGTTTTTT.

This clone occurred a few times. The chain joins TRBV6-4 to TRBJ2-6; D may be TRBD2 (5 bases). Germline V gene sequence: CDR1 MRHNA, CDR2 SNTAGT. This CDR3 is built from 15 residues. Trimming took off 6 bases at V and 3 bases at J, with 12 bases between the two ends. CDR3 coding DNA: TGTGCCAGCAGCCCCGGGGTAGATGGGGCCAACGTCCTGACTTTC. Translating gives CASSPGVDGANVLTF.

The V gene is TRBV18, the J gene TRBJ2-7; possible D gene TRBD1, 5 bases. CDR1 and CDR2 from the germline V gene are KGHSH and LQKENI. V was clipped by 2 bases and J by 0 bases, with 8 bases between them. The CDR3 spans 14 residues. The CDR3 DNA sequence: TGTGCCAGCTCACCAGGGGCTCCCTCCTACGAGCAGTACTTC. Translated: CASSPGAPSYEQYF.

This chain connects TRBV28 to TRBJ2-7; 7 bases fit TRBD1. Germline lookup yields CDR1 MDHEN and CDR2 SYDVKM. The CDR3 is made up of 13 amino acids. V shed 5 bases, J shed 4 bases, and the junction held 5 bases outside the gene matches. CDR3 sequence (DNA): TGTGCCAGCAGTCCATGGACAGGTTACGAGCAGTACTTC. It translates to CASSPWTGYEQYF.

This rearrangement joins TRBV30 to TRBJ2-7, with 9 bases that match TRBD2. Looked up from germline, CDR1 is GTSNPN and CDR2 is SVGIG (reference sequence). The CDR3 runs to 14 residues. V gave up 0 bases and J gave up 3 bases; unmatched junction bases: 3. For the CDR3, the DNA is TGTGCCTGGAGTGTTGGCGGGAGGGTCTACGAGCAGTACTTC. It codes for CAWSVGGRVYEQYF. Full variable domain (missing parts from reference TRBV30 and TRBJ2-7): SQTIHQWPATLVQPVGSPLSLECTVEGTSNPNLYWYRQAAGRGLQLLFYSVGIGQISSEVPQNLSASRPQDRQFILSSKKLLLSDSGFYLCAWSVGGRVYEQYFGPGTRLTVT.

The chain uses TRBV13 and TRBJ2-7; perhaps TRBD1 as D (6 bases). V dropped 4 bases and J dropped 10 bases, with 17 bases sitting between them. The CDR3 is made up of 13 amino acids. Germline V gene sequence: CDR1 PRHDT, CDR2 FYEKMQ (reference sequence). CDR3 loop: CASSSVSGTTQYF. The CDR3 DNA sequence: TGTGCCAGCAGCTCCGTATCCGGGACAACTCAGTACTTC.

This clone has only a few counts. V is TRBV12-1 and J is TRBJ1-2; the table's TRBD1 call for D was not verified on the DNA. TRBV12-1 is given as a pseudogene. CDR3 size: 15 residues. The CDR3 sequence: CASSSRRGNFYGYTF. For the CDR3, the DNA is TGTGCCAGCAGCTCGCGCAGGGGAAATTTCTATGGCTACACCTTC.

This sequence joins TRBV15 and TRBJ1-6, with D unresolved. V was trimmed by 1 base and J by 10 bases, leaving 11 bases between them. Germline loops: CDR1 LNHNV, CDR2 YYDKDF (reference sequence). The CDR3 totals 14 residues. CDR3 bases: TGTGCCACCAGCAGAGGAGGACTAGGCTCACCCCTCCACTTT. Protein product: CATSRGGLGSPLHF.

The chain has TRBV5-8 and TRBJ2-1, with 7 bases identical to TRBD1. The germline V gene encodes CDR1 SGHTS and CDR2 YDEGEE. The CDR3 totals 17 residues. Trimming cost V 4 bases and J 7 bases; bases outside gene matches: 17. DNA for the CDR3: TGTGCCAGCAGCCCACAGTGGACAGGTCGGCTGTATAATGAGCAGTTCTTC. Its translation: CASSPQWTGRLYNEQFF.

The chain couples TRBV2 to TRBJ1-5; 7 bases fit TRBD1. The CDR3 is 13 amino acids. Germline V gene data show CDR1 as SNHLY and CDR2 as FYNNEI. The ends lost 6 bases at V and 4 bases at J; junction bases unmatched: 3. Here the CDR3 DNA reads TGTGCCAGCAGGCTACAGGGGAATCAGCCCCAGCATTTT. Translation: CASRLQGNQPQHF.